This TCR beta chain was captured by sequencing in a study of CD8+CD57+ T cells in acquired aplastic anemia. As for the study in general: Sorted CD4+ and CD8+ cells gave an average of about 3 ug of DNA.

Overall study findings and caveats: Both patients and controls carried the same twenty-nine CD8+ CDR3 sequences.

V lost 4 bases and J 0 bases, leaving 8 bases between the germline ends. Germline V gene data show CDR1 as DFQATT and CDR2 as SNEGSKA (reference sequence). The CDR3 consists of 13 residues. By flow cytometry, patients selected for sequencing had shown an expansion of CD8+CD57+ cells. No therapy was given to patients before blood sampling. This clonotype was counted once. The antigen remains undetermined. The study profiled TCR beta VDJ and CDR3 using genomic DNA as template. One entry per CDR3 protein results from TCRdb running MiXCR on the reads. The sample has 80,000 to 100,000 distinct CDR3 sequences, around 68% seen once.

The chain employs TRBV20-1 and TRBJ2-3; unclear D gene. The source of this sequence is a human donor with aplastic anemia. The sequenced material came from sorted CD4+, CD8+, or CD8+CD57+ T cells (not recorded which) from PBMCs. Here the CDR3 DNA reads TGCAGTGCTATTTTTGGTAGCACAGATACGCAGTATTTT. This translates into CSAIFGSTDTQYF.